This T cell receptor beta chain stems from a study of blood T cell repertoires in COVID-19. In the study overall: Sample material is recorded as cDNA or gDNA derived from T cells, B-cell-depleted T cells, or PBMCs.

Enrollment of patients from Seattle took place during active infection, with longitudinal follow-up. As originally analysed: Estimates of nucleated cell counts were drawn from the amplification of reference gene primers. The assay was immunoSEQ multiplex PCR, and TCRdb's table has in-frame clones only and misses some. V, J and clone size reflect that table, while D and trimming were determined from the DNA. This table has about 350,000 clones, 89% appearing once. In germline, CDR1 is LNHNV, CDR2 YYDKDF (reference sequence). The CDR3 runs 14 residues. The germline V and J ends were trimmed by 3 bases and 3 bases, with 9 bases remaining between them.

The receptor was isolated from a woman between 55 and 75 years old with COVID-19, enrolled during active disease. Specimen: peripheral blood. This rearrangement joins TRBV15 to TRBJ1-3; D is unclear. CDR3 nucleotides: TGTGCCACCAGCAGGAGCGGAGGTGGAAACACCATATATTTT. Protein sequence: CATSRSGGGNTIYF.